A selection of T cell receptor beta chains follows, all from one sample in a study of blood T cells in healthy people across ages. MiXCR, applied by TCRdb to the 5' RACE reads, yields one record per CDR3 protein. The repertoire holds 1.5 million to 1.8 million distinct CDR3 sequences, with around 40% as singletons. The sample consisted of blood. The receptors derive from a woman between 18 and 29 years old in good health. Both conserved end residues are trimmed from each CDR3. Fields, in order: J gene, V gene, D gene, CDR3 length, CDR3 protein. A D gene is named only where the DNA matches it firmly.

>TRBJ1-2|TRBV20-1|.|12
SARRTGEGAGYT
>TRBJ1-5|TRBV27|.|14
ASSLFGDVNNQPQH
>TRBJ2-7|TRBV27|.|11
ASSLSQGYEQY
>TRBJ2-2|TRBV7-9|TRBD2|15
ASSSGLAEFNTGELF
>.|TRBV6-2/TRBV6-3|.|13
ASREKSPSKETQY
>TRBJ2-3|TRBV20-1|.|13
SASTSGTSTDTQY
>TRBJ2-1|TRBV29-1|TRBD2|11
SGGRSSYNEQF
>TRBJ1-2|TRBV6-5|TRBD1|14
ASSYTTGGLNYGYT
>TRBJ2-3|TRBV30|TRBD2|13
AWSAGGSSTDTQY
>.|TRBV27|TRBD2|14
ASDQLPGLAGYEQY
>TRBJ1-1|TRBV13|.|13
ASSLVGARARKAF
>TRBJ2-1|TRBV20-1|TRBD2|12
SAVAGGPGNERF
>TRBJ2-1|TRBV20-1|TRBD2|12
SAGPLAGYNEQF
>TRBJ2-2|TRBV9|TRBD2|13
ASSTSGSGTGELF
>TRBJ2-3|TRBV7-2|.|16
ASSPENWRARIVDTQY
>TRBJ2-1|TRBV5-1|TRBD1|13
ASSPLTGSYNEQF
>TRBJ2-5|TRBV4-3|.|12
ASSQLQALDEQY
>TRBJ2-6|TRBV13|TRBD2|18
ASSRSRGLAIPAGANVLT
>TRBJ2-1|TRBV7-2|.|12
ASTLSLSGNEQF
>TRBJ2-4|TRBV27|.|13
ASSLFGGTSYIQY
>TRBJ2-5|TRBV30|.|12
AWNVGTDLGEQY
>TRBJ1-1|TRBV13|TRBD1|12
ASSVIDRGTEAF
>TRBJ2-1|TRBV20-1|TRBD2|13
SARDMGGGYNEQF
>TRBJ2-5|TRBV5-1|.|12
ASSLISAQETQY
>TRBJ2-7|TRBV20-1|TRBD1|11
SASRQGRYEQY
>TRBJ1-6|TRBV6-2/TRBV6-3|TRBD1|11
ASSSGTDSPLH
>TRBJ2-2|TRBV6-4|.|12
ASSGQPYTGELF
>TRBJ1-4|TRBV20-1|.|13
SARESTRGPGKLF
>TRBJ2-1|TRBV27|TRBD2|12
ASYRLAGADEQF
>TRBJ1-2|TRBV9|.|9
ASGADSGYT